This T cell receptor (beta chain) was captured by sequencing in a study of read filtering for tumor transcriptome and immune sequencing. Findings and limits, study-wide: Even smaller IR-seq throughput identified most shared clonotypes.

From roughly 390 ng of RNA, a library with molecular barcoded alpha/delta and beta/gamma adaptors was made. From the reads, TCRdb called clonotypes with MiXCR, one entry per CDR3 protein. The repertoire has over 50,000 distinct CDR3 sequences, around 21% of them found once; the top ten carry around an eighth. This CDR3 comprises 12 residues. Germline V gene sequence: CDR1 SQVTM, CDR2 ANQGSEA. The V gene lost 5 bases and the J gene lost 5 bases, with 12 bases spanning the gap. This clonotype showed up many times. The antigen remains undetermined. The chain combines TRBV29-1 with TRBJ1-1, with TRBD1 as a possible D gene (6 bases). Sequenced sample: a population of CD138-negative cells sorted from bone marrow. The TCR comes from a donor at least 40 years old with multiple myeloma. The CDR3 region is CSVCQGQTEAFF. The CDR3 DNA sequence: TGCAGCGTTTGCCAGGGACAAACTGAAGCTTTCTTT.